The text below deals with one TCR beta chain. These data belong to a study of blood T cell repertoires in COVID-19. Per germline, CDR1 LNHNV and CDR2 YYDKDF (reference sequence). V shed 1 base and J shed 4 bases, with 8 bases lying between them. CDR3 size: 14 residues. Clones were sequenced by immunoSEQ multiplex PCR, and TCRdb holds only the in-frame ones, with some missing. In the table there are fewer than 700,000 clones, around nine tenths of which are singletons. The rearrangement uses TRBV15 and TRBJ1-5; D call uncertain. This sequence was found in a woman aged 45-65 years with COVID-19, enrolled during active disease. Specimen: peripheral blood. CDR3: CATSRAGGNQPQHF. The CDR3 bases are TGTGCCACCAGCAGAGCAGGAGGGAATCAGCCCCAGCATTTT.